Shown below are 12 T cell receptor beta chains from a single sample sequenced in a study of cytomegalovirus exposure and HLA in healthy donors. It was with 60 Vbeta and 13 Jbeta primers that the PCR ran. The table came from immunoSEQ multiplex PCR; TCRdb's copy has only in-frame clones and leaves some out. The sample shows some 66,000 clones, around 78% of them seen only once. The specimen was PBMCs. These receptors all stem from a man aged 40-49 years in good health and CMV-seronegative.

The chain couples TRBV2 to TRBJ2-1; D perhaps matches TRBD2 (6 bases). The CDR3 loop spans 12 amino acids. The V gene lost 9 bases and the J gene lost 6 bases, with 12 bases spanning the gap. Germline V gene sequence: CDR1 SNHLY, CDR2 FYNNEI. The CDR3 DNA sequence: TGTGCCAGAGGGACTTCGGGCAATGAGCAGTTCTTC. Encoded protein: CARGTSGNEQFF.

The chain is built from TRBV6-6 and TRBJ2-1; 8 bases line up with TRBD2. The CDR3 totals 15 residues. The ends lost 2 bases at V and 9 bases at J; junction bases unmatched: 9. Germline loops: CDR1 MNHNY, CDR2 SVGAGI (reference sequence). CDR3 DNA sequence: TGTGCCAGCAGTTACAGACGGGAGGGGTACGGTGAGCAGTTCTTC. This sequence encodes CASSYRREGYGEQFF.

This clone was counted once. The chain is built from TRBV10-3 and TRBJ2-7, with a weak D call TRBD2 (6 bases). The CDR3 contains 14 residues. V lost 7 bases and J 0 bases, leaving 13 bases between the germline ends. Germline CDR1 is ENHRY and CDR2 is SYGVKD. Here the CDR3 reads CAIKGGPSSYEQYF. CDR3 sequence (DNA): TGTGCCATCAAAGGAGGGCCAAGCTCCTACGAGCAGTACTTC.

The J gene is TRBJ2-7, the V gene TRBV7-6, with unresolved D. V lost 5 bases to trimming and J lost 5 bases, with 10 bases between them. CDR3 size: 12 residues. Germline values: CDR1 SGHVS, CDR2 FNYEAQ. The CDR3 protein is CASSPLEDEQYF. The CDR3, as DNA: TGTGCCAGCAGCCCCCTCGAGGACGAGCAGTACTTC. Complete variable domain (other parts from reference TRBV7-6 and TRBJ2-7): GAGVSQSPRYKVTKRGQDVALRCDPISGHVSLYWYRQALGQGPEFLTYFNYEAQQDKSGLPNDRFSAERPEGSISTLTIQRTEQRDSAMYRCASSPLEDEQYFGPGTRLTVT.

The chain recombines TRBV10-1 with TRBJ2-7; weak D call: TRBD2 (6 bases). The CDR3 is 12 amino acids. The V and J ends lost 6 bases and 3 bases respectively, with 9 bases between them. Germline lookup yields CDR1 WNHNN and CDR2 SYGVQD (reference sequence). CDR3 sequence (DNA): TGCGCCAGCAGCCCGGGGGTCTACGAGCAGTACTTC. Its protein product is CASSPGVYEQYF.

The V call is TRBV9, the J call TRBJ2-6; tentatively, D is TRBD1 (6 bases). The CDR3 totals 18 residues. V lost 4 bases, J lost 0 bases, and 17 bases lay in between. CDR1 is SGDLS and CDR2 is YYNGEE in the germline V gene. This chain's CDR3 is CASSSGWGPTSGANVLTF. DNA of the CDR3: TGTGCCAGCAGCTCCGGTTGGGGGCCGACCTCTGGGGCCAACGTCCTGACTTTC.

The chain recombines TRBV28 with TRBJ2-2; 9 bases are shared with TRBD2. J gave up 2 bases and V 1 base, and 2 bases lay outside the gene matches. Germline lookup yields CDR1 MDHEN and CDR2 SYDVKM. The CDR3 totals 16 residues. The CDR3 loop is CASSLLTSGNTGELFF. CDR3 DNA: TGTGCCAGCAGTTTATTGACTAGCGGTAACACCGGGGAGCTGTTTTTT.

V usage is TRBV29-1 and J usage is TRBJ1-2; D remains unclear. The length of the CDR3 is 12 residues. Deletions cut 0 bases from V and 5 bases from J, with 7 bases between. Germline values: CDR1 SQVTM, CDR2 ANQGSEA. The CDR3 DNA follows: TGCAGCGTTGAAGATCGCGCGTATGGCTACACCTTC. Amino acid sequence: CSVEDRAYGYTF.

V is TRBV14 and J is TRBJ2-7; no reliable D call. The CDR3 has 12 amino acids. V lost 4 bases to trimming and J lost 6 bases, with 10 bases between them. Germline V gene sequence: CDR1 SGHDN, CDR2 FVKESK. Here the CDR3 reads CASSPGSIEQYF. The CDR3 DNA reads TGTGCCAGCAGCCCCGGTTCGATCGAGCAGTACTTC.

The V call is TRBV19, the J call TRBJ1-5; possible D gene TRBD1, 5 bases. This CDR3 has 16 amino acids. V lost 6 bases and J lost 4, with 19 bases in between. From germline, CDR1 is LNHDA and CDR2 SQIVND (reference sequence). The CDR3 bases are TGTGCCAGTAGCCGTGTGCAGGGCGTTCGAAATCAGCCCCAGCATTTT. This codes for CASSRVQGVRNQPQHF.

The chain carries TRBV4-1 and TRBJ1-2, with 8 bases identical to TRBD1. CDR1 and CDR2 from the germline V gene are MGHRA and YSYEKL. J gave up 2 bases and V 4 bases, and 6 bases lay outside the gene matches. This CDR3 region has 15 residues. In nucleotides, the CDR3 is TGCGCCAGCAGCCCACGGGCAGGGGGCAACTATGGCTACACCTTC. Protein product: CASSPRAGGNYGYTF.

The V and J genes are TRBV15 and TRBJ1-4; unclear D gene. The CDR3 totals 13 residues. Between the trimmed V and J ends, which lost 0 bases and 9 bases, there was a span of 8 bases. Germline V gives CDR1 LNHNV, CDR2 YYDKDF (reference sequence). In DNA form, the CDR3 reads TGTGCCACCAGCAGAGAGTTCGGGAAAAAACTGTTTTTT. Amino acids: CATSREFGKKLFF.